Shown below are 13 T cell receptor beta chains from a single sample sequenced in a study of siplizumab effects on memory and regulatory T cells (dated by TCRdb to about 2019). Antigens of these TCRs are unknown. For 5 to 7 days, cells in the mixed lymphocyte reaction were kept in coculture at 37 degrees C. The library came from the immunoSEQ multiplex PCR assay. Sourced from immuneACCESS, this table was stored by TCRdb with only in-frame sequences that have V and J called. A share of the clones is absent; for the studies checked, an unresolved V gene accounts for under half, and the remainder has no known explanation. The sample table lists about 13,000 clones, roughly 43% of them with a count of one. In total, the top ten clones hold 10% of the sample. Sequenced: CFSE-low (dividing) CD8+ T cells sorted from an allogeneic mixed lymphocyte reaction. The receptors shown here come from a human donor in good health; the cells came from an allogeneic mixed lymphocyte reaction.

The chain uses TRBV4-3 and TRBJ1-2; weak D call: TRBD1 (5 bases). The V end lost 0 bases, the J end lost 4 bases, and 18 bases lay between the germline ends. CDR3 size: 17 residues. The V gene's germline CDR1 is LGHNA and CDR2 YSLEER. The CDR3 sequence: CASSQDRDRGWGYGYTF. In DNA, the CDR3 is TGCGCCAGCAGCCAAGATAGGGACCGGGGGTGGGGCTATGGCTACACCTTC.

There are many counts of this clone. The CDR3 coding sequence is TGTGCCAGCAGCCCCCGGGGTAGCGGGGGGGCACGCAATGAGCAGTTCTTC. As protein: CASSPRGSGGARNEQFF. The chain uses TRBV4-2 and TRBJ2-1; 11 nucleotides agree with TRBD2. Germline trimming cut 4 bases from V and 6 bases from J; bases unmatched to any gene: 11. The CDR3 has 17 amino acids. CDR1 and CDR2 from the germline V gene are LGHNA and YNFKEQ.

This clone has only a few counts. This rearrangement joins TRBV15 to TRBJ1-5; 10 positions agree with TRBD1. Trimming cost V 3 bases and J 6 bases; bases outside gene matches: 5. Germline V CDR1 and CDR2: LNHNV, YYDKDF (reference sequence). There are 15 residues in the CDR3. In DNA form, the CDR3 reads TGTGCCACCAGCAGGGACAGGGGGAACGGTCAGCCCCAGCATTTT. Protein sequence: CATSRDRGNGQPQHF. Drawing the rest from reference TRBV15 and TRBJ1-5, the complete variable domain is DAMVIQNPRYQVTQFGKPVTLSCSQTLNHNVMYWYQQKSSQAPKLLFHYYDKDFNNEADTPDNFQSRRPNTSFCFLDIRSPGLGDTAMYLCATSRDRGNGQPQHFGDGTRLSIL.

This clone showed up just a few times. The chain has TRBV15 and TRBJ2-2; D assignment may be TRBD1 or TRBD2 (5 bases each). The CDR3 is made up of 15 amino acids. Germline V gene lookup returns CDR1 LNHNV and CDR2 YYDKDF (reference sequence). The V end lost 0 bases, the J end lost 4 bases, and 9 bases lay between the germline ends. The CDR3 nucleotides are TGTGCCACCAGCAGAGATCGAGGGACCACCGGGGAGCTGTTTTTT. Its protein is CATSRDRGTTGELFF.

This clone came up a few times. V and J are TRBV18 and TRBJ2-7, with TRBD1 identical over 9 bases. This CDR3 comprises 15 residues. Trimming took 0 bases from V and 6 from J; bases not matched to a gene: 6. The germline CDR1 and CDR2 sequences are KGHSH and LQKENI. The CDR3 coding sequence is TGTGCCAGCTCACCACCGGGACAGGGCCGCCGCGAGCAGTACTTC. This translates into CASSPPGQGRREQYF. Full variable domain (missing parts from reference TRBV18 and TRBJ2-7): NAGVMQNPRHLVRRRGQEARLRCSPMKGHSHVYWYRQLPEEGLKFMVYLQKENIIDESGMPKERFSAEFPKEGPSILRIQQVVRGDSAAYFCASSPPGQGRREQYFGPGTRLTVT.

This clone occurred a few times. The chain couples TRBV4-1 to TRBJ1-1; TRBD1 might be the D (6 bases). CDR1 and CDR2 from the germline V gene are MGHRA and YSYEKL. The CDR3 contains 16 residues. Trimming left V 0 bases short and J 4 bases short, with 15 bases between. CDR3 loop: CASSQDFGGASTEAFF. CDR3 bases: TGCGCCAGCAGCCAAGATTTTGGGGGCGCGTCCACTGAAGCTTTCTTT.

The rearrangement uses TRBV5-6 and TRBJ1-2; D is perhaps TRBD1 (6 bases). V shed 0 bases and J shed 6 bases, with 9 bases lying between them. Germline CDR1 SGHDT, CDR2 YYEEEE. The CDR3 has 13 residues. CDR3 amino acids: CASSLVAGDGYTF. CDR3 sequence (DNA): TGTGCCAGCAGCTTGGTGGCAGGGGATGGCTACACCTTC.

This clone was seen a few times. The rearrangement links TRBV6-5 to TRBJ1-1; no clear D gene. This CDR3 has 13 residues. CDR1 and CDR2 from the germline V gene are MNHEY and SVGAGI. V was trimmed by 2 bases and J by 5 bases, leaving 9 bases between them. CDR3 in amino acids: CASSYKDWTEAFF. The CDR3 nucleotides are TGTGCCAGCAGTTACAAGGATTGGACTGAAGCTTTCTTT.

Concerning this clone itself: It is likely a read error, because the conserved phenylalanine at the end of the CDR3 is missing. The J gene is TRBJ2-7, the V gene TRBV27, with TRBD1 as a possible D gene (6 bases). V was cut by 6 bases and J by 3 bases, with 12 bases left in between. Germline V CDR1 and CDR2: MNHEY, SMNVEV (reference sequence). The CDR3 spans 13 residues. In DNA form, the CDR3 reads TGTGCCAGCAGCTTAGGGGGTGGCTACGAGCAGTACCTC. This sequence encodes CASSLGGGYEQYL.

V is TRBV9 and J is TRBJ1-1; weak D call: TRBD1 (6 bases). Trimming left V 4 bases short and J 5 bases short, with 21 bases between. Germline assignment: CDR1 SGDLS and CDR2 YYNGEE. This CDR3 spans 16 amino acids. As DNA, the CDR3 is TGTGCCAGCAGCCCGTTCCTGGGGGCAAGCGGGACTGAAGCTTTCTTT. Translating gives CASSPFLGASGTEAFF.

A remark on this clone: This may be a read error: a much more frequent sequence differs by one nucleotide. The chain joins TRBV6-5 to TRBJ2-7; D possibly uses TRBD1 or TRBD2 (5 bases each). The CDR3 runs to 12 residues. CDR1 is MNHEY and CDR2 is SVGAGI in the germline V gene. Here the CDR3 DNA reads TGTGCCAGCACCGGGGCCCTCTACGAGCAGTGCTTC. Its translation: CASTGALYEQCF.

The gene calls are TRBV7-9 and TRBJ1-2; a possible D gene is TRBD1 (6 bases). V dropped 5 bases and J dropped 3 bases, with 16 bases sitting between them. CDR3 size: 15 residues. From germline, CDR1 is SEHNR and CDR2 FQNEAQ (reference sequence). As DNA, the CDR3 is TGTGCCAGCAGCATGATCCCGGGACACGACTATGGCTACACCTTC. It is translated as CASSMIPGHDYGYTF.

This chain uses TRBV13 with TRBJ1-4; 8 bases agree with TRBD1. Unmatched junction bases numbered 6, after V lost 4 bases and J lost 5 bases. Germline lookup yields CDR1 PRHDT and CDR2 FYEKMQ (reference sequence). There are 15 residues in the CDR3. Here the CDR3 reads CASSYRGGGNEKLFF. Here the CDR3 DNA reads TGTGCCAGCAGCTACAGGGGGGGAGGAAATGAAAAACTGTTTTTT.